This T cell receptor beta chain was recovered during a study of blood T cell repertoires in COVID-19. In the study overall: COVID-19 samples collected from the United States, Italy and Spain covered acute and convalescent phases. Sample material is recorded as cDNA or gDNA derived from T cells, B-cell-depleted T cells, or PBMCs.

As handled by the study authors: Cell counts per sample came from amplifying reference gene primers. Measured with immunoSEQ multiplex PCR; TCRdb has only the in-frame clones, and not every one. V and J calls and clone size are those listed in that table; D and trimming were worked out from the DNA. This sample has tens of thousands of clones, with 80% found just once. The trim removed 4 bases at V and 3 bases at J, leaving 2 bases unmatched. The CDR3 covers 14 residues. Per the germline V gene, CDR1 is SEHNR and CDR2 is FQNEAQ (reference sequence). The sequence was collected from a man aged 55 to 69 with active or convalescent COVID-19. The material sequenced was peripheral blood. The chain carries TRBV7-9 and TRBJ1-4; 7 bases line up with TRBD1. CDR3 DNA: TGTGCCAGCAGCTCCGGGACAGCTAATGAAAAACTGTTTTTT. This gives the protein CASSSGTANEKLFF.